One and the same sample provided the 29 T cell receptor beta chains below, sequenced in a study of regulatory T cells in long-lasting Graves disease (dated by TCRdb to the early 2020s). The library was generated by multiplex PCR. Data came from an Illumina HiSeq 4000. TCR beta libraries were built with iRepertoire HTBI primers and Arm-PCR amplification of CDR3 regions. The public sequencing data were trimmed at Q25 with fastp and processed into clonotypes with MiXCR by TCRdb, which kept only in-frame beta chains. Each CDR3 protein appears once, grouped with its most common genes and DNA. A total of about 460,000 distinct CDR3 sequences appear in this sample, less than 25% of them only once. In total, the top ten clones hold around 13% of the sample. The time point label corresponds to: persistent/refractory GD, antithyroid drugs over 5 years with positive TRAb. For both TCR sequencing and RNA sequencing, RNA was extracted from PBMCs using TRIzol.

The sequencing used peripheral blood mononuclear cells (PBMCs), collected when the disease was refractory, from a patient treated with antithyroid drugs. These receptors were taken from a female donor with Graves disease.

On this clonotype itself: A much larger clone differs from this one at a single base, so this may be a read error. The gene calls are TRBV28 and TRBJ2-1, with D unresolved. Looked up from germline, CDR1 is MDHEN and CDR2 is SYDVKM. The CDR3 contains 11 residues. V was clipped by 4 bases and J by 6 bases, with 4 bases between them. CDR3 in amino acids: CASSSFNEQFF. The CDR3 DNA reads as TGTGCCAGCAGTTCGTTCAATGAGCAGTTCTTC.

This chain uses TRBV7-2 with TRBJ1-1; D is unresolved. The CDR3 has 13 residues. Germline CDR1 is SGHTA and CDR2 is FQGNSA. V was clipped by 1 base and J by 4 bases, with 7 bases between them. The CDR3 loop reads CASSLDPVTEAFF. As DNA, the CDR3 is TGTGCCAGCAGCTTAGATCCGGTCACTGAAGCTTTCTTT.

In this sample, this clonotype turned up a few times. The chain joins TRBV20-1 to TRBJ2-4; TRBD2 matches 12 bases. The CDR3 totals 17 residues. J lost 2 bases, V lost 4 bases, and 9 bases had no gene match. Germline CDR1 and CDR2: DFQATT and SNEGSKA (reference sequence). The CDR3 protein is CSAIALAGGFPKNIQYF. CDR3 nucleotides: TGCAGTGCTATCGCCCTAGCGGGAGGGTTTCCCAAAAACATTCAGTACTTC.

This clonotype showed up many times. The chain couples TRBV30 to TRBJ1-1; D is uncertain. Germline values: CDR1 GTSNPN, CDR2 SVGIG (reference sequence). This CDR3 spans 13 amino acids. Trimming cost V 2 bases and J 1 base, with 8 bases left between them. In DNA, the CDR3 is TGTGCCTGGAGTAGATCAGCGAACACTGAAGCTTTCTTT. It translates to CAWSRSANTEAFF.

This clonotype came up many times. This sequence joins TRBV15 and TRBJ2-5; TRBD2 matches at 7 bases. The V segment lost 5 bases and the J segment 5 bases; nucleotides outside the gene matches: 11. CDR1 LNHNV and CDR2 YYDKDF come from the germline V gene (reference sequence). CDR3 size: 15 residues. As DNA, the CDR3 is TGTGCCACCAGCTCGAGGGCGGGGAGGGTCGAGACCCAGTACTTC. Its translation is CATSSRAGRVETQYF.

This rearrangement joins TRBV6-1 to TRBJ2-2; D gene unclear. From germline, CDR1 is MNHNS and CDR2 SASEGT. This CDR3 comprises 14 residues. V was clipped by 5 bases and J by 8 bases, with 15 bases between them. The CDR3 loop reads CASSPRLSSGELFF. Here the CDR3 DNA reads TGTGCCAGCAGTCCCCGACTGTCCTCGGGGGAGCTGTTTTTT.

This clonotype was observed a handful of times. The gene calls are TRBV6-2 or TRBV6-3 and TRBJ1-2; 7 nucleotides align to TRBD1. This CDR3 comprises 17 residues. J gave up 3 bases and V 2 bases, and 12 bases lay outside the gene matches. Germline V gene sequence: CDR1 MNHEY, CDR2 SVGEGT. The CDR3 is CASSYQRQGSRDYGYTF. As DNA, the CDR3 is TGTGCCAGCAGTTACCAAAGACAGGGTTCTCGGGACTATGGCTACACCTTC.

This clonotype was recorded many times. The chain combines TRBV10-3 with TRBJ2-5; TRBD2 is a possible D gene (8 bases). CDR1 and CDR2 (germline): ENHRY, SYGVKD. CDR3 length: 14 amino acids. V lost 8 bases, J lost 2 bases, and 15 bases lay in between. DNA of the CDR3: TGTGCCATCGGACAGGCGGGGGGACAAGAGACCCAGTACTTC. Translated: CAIGQAGGQETQYF.

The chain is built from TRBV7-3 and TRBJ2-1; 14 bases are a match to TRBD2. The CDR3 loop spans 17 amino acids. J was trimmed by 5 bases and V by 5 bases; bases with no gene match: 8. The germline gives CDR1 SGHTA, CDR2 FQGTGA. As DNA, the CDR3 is TGTGCCAGCAGCCACCATCCGGGACTAGCGGGGGACAATGAGCAGTTCTTC. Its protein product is CASSHHPGLAGDNEQFF.

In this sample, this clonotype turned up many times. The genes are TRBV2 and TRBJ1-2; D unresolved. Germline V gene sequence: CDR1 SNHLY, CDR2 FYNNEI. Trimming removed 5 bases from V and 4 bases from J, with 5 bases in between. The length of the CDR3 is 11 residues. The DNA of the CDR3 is TGTGCCAGCAGTAATGGCTATGGCTACACCTTC. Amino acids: CASSNGYGYTF.

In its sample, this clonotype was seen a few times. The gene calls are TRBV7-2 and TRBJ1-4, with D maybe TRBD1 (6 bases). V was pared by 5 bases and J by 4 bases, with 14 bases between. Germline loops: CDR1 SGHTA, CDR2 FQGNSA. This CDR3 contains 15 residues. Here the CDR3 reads CASSLQGGYNEKLFF. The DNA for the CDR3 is TGTGCCAGCAGCCTTCAAGGGGGATATAATGAAAAACTGTTTTTT.

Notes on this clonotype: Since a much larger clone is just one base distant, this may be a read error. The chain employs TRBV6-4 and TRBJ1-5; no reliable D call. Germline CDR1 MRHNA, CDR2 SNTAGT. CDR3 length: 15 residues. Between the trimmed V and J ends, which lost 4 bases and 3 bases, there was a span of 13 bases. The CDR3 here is CASSGRIGINQPQHF. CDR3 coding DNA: TGTGCCAGCAGTGGGAGGATCGGGATCAATCAGCCCCAGCATTTT.

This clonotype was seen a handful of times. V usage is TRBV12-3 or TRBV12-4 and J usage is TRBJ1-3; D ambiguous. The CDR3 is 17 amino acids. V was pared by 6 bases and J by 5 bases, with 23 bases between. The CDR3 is CASSPLFFESVRNTIYF. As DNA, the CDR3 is TGTGCCAGCAGCCCCTTGTTCTTTGAGTCAGTCCGAAACACCATATATTTT.

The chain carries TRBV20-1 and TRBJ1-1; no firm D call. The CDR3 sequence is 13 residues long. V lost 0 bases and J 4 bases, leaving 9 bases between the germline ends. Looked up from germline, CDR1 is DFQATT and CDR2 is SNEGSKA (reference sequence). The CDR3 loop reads CSARDAGGTEAFF. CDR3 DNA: TGCAGTGCTAGAGACGCGGGAGGCACTGAAGCTTTCTTT.

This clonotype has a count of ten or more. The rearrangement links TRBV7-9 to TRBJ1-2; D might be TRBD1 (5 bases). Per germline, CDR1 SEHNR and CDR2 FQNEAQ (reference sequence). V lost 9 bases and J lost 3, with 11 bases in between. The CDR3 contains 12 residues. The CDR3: CASEGDDYGYTF. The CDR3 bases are TGTGCCAGTGAAGGGGATGACTATGGCTACACCTTC.

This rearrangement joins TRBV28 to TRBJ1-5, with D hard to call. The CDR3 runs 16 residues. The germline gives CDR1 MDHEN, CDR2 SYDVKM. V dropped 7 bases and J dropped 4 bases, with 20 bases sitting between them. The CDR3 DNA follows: TGTGCCAGCACCTCTGTAAAGGTCTTGGGTAATCAGCCCCAGCATTTT. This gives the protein CASTSVKVLGNQPQHF.

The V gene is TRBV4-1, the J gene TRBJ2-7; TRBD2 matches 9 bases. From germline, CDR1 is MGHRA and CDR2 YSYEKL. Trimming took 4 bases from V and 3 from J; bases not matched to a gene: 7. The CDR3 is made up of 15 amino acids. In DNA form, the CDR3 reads TGCGCCAGCAGCCGACCTTCTAGCGGGAACTACGAGCAGTACTTC. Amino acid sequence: CASSRPSSGNYEQYF.

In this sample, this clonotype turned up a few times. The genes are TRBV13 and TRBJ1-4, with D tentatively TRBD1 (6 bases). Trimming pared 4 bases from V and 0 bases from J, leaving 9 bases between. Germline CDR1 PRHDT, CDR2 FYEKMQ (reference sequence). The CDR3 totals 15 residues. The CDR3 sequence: CASSSGGPTNEKLFF. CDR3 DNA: TGTGCCAGCAGCTCGGGGGGCCCAACTAATGAAAAACTGTTTTTT.

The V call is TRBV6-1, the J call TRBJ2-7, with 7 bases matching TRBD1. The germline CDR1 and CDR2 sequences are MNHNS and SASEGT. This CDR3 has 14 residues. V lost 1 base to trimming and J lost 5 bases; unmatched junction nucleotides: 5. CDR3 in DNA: TGTGCCAGCAGTGAAGTTCACAGGGGCAACGAGCAGTACTTC. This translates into CASSEVHRGNEQYF.

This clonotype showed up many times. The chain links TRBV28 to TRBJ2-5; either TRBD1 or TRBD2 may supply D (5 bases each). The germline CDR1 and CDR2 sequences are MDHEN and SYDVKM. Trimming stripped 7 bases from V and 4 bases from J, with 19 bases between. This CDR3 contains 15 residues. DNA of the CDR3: TGTGCCAGCAAAAGTCAGGGACGTGTCGGAGAGACCCAGTACTTC. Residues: CASKSQGRVGETQYF. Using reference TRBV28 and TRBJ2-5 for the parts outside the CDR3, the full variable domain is DVKVTQSSRYLVKRTGEKVFLECVQDMDHENMFWYRQDPGLGLRLIYFSYDVKMKEKGDIPEGYSVSREKKERFSLILESASTNQTSMYLCASKSQGRVGETQYFGPGTRLLVL.

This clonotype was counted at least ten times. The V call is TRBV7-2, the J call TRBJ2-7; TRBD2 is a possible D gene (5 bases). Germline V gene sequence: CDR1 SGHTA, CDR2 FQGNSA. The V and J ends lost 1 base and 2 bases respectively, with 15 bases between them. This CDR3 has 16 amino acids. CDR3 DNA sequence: TGTGCCAGCAGCTTAGGTGATAGCGCCCTTACCTACGAGCAGTACTTC. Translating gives CASSLGDSALTYEQYF.

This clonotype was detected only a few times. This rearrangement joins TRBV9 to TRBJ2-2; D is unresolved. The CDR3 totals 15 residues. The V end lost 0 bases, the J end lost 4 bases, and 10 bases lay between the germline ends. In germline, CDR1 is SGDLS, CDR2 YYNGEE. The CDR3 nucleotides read TGTGCCAGCAGCGTAGCCCACGGAATCACCGGGGAGCTGTTTTTT. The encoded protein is CASSVAHGITGELFF.

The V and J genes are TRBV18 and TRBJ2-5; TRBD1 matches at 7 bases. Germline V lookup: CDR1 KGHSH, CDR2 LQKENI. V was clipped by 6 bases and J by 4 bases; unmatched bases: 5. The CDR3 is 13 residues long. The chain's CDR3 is CASSPTGLETQYF. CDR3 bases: TGTGCCAGCTCGCCGACAGGGTTAGAGACCCAGTACTTC.

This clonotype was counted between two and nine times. The CDR3 DNA is TGTGCCAGCAGCCCACCCCCTTCGGCAGGGATCGATGGCTACACCTTC. Encoded protein: CASSPPPSAGIDGYTF. This chain joins TRBV6-1 and TRBJ1-2; possibly TRBD1 for D (5 bases). V lost 6 bases and J lost 6, with 23 bases in between. The CDR3 has 16 amino acids. Germline V lookup: CDR1 MNHNS, CDR2 SASEGT.

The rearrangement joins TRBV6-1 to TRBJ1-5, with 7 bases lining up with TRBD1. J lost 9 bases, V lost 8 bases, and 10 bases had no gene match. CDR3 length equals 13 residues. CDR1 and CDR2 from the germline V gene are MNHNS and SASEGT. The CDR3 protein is CASRGQVGGPQHF. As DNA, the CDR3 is TGTGCCAGCCGAGGACAGGTTGGAGGGCCCCAGCATTTT.

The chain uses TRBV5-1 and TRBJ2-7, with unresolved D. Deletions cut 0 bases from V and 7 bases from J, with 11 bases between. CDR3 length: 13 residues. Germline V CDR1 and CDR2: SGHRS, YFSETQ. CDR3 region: CASSLDQVREQYF. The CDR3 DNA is TGCGCCAGCAGCTTGGATCAGGTTCGGGAGCAGTACTTC.

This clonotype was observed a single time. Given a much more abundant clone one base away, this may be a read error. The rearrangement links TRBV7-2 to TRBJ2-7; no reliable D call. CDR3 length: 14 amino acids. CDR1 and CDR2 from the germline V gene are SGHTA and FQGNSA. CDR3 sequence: CASSLWSNEDEQCF. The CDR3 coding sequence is TGTGCCAGCAGCTTATGGAGCAACGAAGACGAGCAGTGCTTC. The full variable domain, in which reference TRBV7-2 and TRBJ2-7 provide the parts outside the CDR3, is GAGVSQSPSNKVTEKGKDVELRCDPISGHTALYWYRQSLGQGLEFLIYFQGNSAPDKSGLPSDRFSAERTGGSVSTLTIQRTQQEDSAVYLCASSLWSNEDEQCFGPGTRLTVT.

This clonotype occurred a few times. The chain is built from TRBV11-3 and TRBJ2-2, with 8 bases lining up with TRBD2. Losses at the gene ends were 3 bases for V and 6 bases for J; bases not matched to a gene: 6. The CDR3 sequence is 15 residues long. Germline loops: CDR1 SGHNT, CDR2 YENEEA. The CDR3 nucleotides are TGTGCCAGCAGCTTCTCGTCCGGGAGGGCCGGGGAGCTGTTTTTT. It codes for CASSFSSGRAGELFF.

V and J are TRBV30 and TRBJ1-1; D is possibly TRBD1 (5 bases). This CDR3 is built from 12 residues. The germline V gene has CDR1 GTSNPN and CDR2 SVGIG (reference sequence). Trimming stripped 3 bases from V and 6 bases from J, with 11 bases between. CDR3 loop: CAWSRVLAEAFF. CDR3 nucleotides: TGTGCCTGGAGCAGGGTTCTCGCTGAAGCTTTCTTT.